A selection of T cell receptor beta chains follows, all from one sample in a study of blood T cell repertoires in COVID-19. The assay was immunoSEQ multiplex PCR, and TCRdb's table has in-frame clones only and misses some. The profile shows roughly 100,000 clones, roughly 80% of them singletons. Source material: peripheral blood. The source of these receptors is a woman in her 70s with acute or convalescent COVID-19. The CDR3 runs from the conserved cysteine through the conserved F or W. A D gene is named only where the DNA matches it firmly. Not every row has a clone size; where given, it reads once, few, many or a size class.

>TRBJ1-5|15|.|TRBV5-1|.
CASSPQGRGDQPQHF
TGCGCCAGCAGCCCCCAGGGGAGAGGGGATCAGCCCCAGCATTTT
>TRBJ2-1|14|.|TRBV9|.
CASSVADYYNEQFF
TGTGCCAGCAGCGTAGCTGACTATTACAATGAGCAGTTCTTC
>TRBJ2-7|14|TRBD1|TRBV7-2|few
CASSPDRGAYEQYF
TGTGCCAGCAGCCCAGACAGGGGGGCCTACGAGCAGTACTTC
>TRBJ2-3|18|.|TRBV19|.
CASSIGRGILLGTDTQYF
TGTGCCAGTAGTATAGGAAGGGGAATACTCCTAGGCACAGATACGCAGTATTTT
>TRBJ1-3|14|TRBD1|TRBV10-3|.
CAISQQGAGNTIYF
TGTGCCATCAGTCAACAGGGGGCTGGAAACACCATATATTTT
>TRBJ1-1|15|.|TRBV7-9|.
CASDPHRGQNTEAFF
TGTGCCAGCGATCCGCACCGCGGACAGAACACTGAAGCTTTCTTT
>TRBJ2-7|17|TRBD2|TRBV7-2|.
CASSLAASGGPNYEQYF
TGTGCCAGCAGCTTAGCGGCGAGCGGGGGGCCCAACTACGAGCAGTACTTC
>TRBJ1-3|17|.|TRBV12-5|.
CASGPSGGAGSGNTIYF
TGTGCTAGTGGTCCCTCGGGCGGGGCTGGCTCTGGAAACACCATATATTTT
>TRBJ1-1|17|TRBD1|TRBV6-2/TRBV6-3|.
CASSYSLQGVAGTEAFF
TGTGCCAGCAGTTACTCTTTACAGGGGGTGGCCGGCACTGAAGCTTTCTTT
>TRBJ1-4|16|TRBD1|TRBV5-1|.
CASSIGTGGANEKLFF
TGCGCCAGCAGCATCGGGACAGGGGGTGCTAATGAAAAACTGTTTTTT
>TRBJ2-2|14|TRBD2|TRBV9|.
CASSLAGETGELFF
TGTGCCAGCAGTCTAGCGGGAGAGACCGGGGAGCTGTTTTTT
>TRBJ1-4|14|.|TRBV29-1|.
CSVLSDSSNEKLFF
TGCAGCGTTTTATCGGACAGTTCTAATGAAAAACTGTTTTTT
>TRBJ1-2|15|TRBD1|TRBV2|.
CASSEEGQAMYGYTF
TGTGCCAGCAGTGAAGAGGGACAGGCAATGTATGGCTACACCTTC
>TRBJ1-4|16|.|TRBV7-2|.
CASSLGPPGEGEKLFF
TGTGCCAGCAGCCTCGGGCCCCCCGGCGAGGGTGAAAAACTGTTTTTT
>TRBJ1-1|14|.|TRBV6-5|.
CASSPPGRYTEAFF
TGTGCCAGCAGTCCCCCAGGCAGGTACACTGAAGCTTTCTTT
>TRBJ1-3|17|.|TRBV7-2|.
CASSLRSGAGSGNTIYF
TGTGCCAGCAGCTTGAGGTCAGGGGCGGGCTCTGGAAACACCATATATTTT
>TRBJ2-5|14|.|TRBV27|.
CASSLNLGGETQYF
TGTGCCAGCAGTTTAAATTTGGGAGGCGAGACCCAGTACTTC
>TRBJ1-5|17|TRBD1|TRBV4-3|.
CASSQDAVAGGYQPQHF
TGCGCCAGCAGCCAAGATGCAGTGGCAGGGGGATATCAGCCCCAGCATTTT
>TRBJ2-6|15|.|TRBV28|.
CASSLPGAGANVLTF
TGTGCCAGCAGTTTACCCGGGGCTGGGGCCAACGTCCTGACTTTC
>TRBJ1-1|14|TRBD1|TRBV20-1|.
CSASSGTGDTEAFF
TGCAGTGCTAGTTCCGGGACAGGGGACACTGAAGCTTTCTTT
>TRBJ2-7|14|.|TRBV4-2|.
CASSNSGTPYEQYF
TGTGCCAGCAGCAATTCCGGGACTCCCTACGAGCAGTACTTC
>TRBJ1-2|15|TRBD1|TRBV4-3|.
CASSQTRTGIYGYTF
TGCGCCAGCAGCCAAACTCGGACAGGGATCTATGGCTACACCTTC
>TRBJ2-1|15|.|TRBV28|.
CASSFVRRSYNEQFF
TGTGCCAGCAGTTTTGTTCGCAGATCCTACAATGAGCAGTTCTTC
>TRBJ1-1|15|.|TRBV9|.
CASSPERPTGTEAFF
TGTGCCAGCAGCCCCGAGAGGCCGACGGGCACTGAAGCTTTCTTT
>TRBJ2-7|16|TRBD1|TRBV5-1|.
CASSSTGELGSYEQYF
TGCGCCAGCAGCTCAACAGGGGAGCTAGGCTCCTACGAGCAGTACTTC
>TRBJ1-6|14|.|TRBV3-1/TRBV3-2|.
CASSQGIGEIPLHF
TGTGCCAGCAGCCAAGGGATTGGGGAGATACCCCTCCACTTT
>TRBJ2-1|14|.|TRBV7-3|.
CASSLKWGPDEQFF
TGTGCCAGCAGCTTAAAATGGGGGCCCGATGAGCAGTTCTTC
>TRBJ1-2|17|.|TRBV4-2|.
CASSPTLSTSSNYGYTF
TGTGCCAGCAGCCCAACCCTCTCAACGAGTTCCAACTATGGCTACACCTTC
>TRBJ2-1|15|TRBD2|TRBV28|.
CASSFFSGRYNEQFF
TGTGCCAGCAGTTTTTTTAGCGGGCGGTACAATGAGCAGTTCTTC
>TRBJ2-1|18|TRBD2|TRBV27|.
CASSWGVRTSGFDNEQFF
TGTGCCAGCAGTTGGGGCGTAAGGACTAGCGGGTTTGACAATGAGCAGTTCTTC
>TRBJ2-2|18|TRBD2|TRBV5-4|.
CASSRGLAGASGTGELFF
TGTGCCAGCAGCAGGGGACTAGCGGGAGCGTCGGGCACCGGGGAGCTGTTTTTT
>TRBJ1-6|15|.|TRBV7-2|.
CASSLIGDLFAPLHF
TGTGCCAGCAGCTTAATCGGAGACCTATTTGCACCCCTCCACTTT
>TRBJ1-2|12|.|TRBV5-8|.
CASSLGPYGYTF
TGTGCCAGCAGCTTGGGGCCCTATGGCTACACCTTC
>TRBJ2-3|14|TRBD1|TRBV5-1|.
CASSLNRGPDTQYF
TGCGCCAGCAGCTTAAACAGGGGCCCAGATACGCAGTATTTT
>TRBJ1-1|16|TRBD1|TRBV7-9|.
CASSLNTGGWNTEAFF
TGTGCCAGCAGCTTAAATACAGGGGGATGGAACACTGAAGCTTTCTTT
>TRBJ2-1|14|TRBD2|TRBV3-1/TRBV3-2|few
CASRLAGGPSEQFF
TGTGCCAGCAGACTAGCGGGGGGGCCCAGTGAGCAGTTCTTC
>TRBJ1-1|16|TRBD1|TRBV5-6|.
CASSLVQGALDTEAFF
TGTGCCAGCAGCTTGGTACAGGGGGCTTTGGACACTGAAGCTTTCTTT
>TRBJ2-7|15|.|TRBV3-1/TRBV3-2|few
CASSQDGLASYEQYF
TGTGCCAGCAGCCAAGATGGGCTAGCGAGCTACGAGCAGTACTTC
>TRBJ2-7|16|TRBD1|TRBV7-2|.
CASSLAGQGIPYEQYF
TGTGCCAGCAGCTTGGCCGGACAGGGAATCCCCTACGAGCAGTACTTC
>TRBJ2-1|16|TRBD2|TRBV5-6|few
CASSYPPGAGGNEQFF
TGTGCCAGCAGCTACCCCCCCGGAGCGGGAGGAAATGAGCAGTTCTTC
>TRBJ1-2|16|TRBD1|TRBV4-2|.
CASSQVGEGGAGGYTF
TGTGCCAGCAGCCAAGTGGGGGAAGGGGGCGCAGGTGGCTACACCTTC
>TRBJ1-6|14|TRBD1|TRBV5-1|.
CASSGGQGVSPLHF
TGCGCCAGCAGCGGGGGACAGGGAGTGTCACCCCTCCACTTT
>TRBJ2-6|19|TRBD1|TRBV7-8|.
CASSRTGPSVSSGANVLTF
TGTGCCAGCAGCCGGACAGGGCCCTCGGTCTCCTCTGGGGCCAACGTCCTGACTTTC
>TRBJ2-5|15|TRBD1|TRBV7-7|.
CASSLGGQAKETQYF
TGTGCTAGCAGCTTAGGCGGACAGGCCAAAGAGACCCAGTACTTC
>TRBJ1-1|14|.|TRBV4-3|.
CASRPGPGGTEAFF
TGCGCCAGCCGCCCGGGACCGGGGGGGACTGAAGCTTTCTTT
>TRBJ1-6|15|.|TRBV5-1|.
CASSLEAGNNSPLHF
TGCGCCAGCAGCTTGGAAGCAGGGAACAATTCACCCCTCCACTTT
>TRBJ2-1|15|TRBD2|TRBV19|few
CASSPRRLANNEQFF
TGTGCCAGTAGCCCGCGTCGACTAGCCAACAATGAGCAGTTCTTC
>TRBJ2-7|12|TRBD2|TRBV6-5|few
CASSVAGDEQYF
TGTGCCTCTTCAGTCGCGGGAGACGAGCAGTACTTC